The subject of this entry is one T cell receptor beta chain. This record belongs to a study of sequential checkpoint blockade in melanoma. As for the study in general: Both treatment sequences were followed by maintenance nivolumab.

The treatment: randomized to nivolumab then ipilimumab (arm A) or the reverse (arm B). DNA-damaging chemotherapy had not been given to any patient beforehand. PBMC sorting kept live CD3+CD8+ cells without CD19 or CD56. V lost 5 bases, J lost 6 bases, and 11 bases stayed unmatched. The V gene's germline CDR1 is SGHVS and CDR2 FNYEAQ. This CDR3 has 15 amino acids. This table comes from immunoSEQ multiplex PCR, and its TCRdb copy is limited to in-frame clones, with some not included. The table shows 15,000 to 20,000 clones, with over 55% occurring only once. This chain uses TRBV7-6 with TRBJ2-7, with 9 bases identical to TRBD2. This clonotype was obtained from a human donor with melanoma. Sequenced material: CD8+ T cells sorted from blood (inferred from file names), taken from a patient given nivolumab and ipilimumab in sequence. The chain's CDR3 is CASSLRVAGAPEQYF. The CDR3 DNA reads TGTGCCAGCAGCCTCCGGGTAGCGGGAGCTCCCGAGCAGTACTTC.